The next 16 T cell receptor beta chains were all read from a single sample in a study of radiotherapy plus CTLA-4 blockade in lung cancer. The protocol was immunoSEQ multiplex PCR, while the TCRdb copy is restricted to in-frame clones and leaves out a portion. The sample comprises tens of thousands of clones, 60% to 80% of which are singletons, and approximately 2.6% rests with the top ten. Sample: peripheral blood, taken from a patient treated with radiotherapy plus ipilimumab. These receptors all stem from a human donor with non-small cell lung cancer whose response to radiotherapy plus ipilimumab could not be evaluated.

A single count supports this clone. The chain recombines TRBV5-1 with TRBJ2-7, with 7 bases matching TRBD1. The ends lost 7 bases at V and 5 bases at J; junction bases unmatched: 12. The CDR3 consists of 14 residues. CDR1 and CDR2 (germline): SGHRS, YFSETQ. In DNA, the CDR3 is TGCGCCAGCGGCCAAGGGGGCGGAGAGAACGAGCAGTACTTC. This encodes CASGQGGGENEQYF. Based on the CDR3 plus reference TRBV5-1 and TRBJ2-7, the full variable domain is KAGVTQTPRYLIKTRGQQVTLSCSPISGHRSVSWYQQTPGQGLQFLFEYFSETQRNKGNFPGRFSGRQFSNSRSEMNVSTLELGDSALYLCASGQGGGENEQYFGPGTRLTVT.

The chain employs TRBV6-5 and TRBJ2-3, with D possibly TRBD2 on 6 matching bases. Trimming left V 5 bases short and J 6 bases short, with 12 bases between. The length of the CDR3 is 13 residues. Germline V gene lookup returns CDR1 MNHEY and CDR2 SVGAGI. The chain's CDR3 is CASSRRAGDTQYF. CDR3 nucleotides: TGTGCCAGCAGTCGCCGGGCGGGGGATACGCAGTATTTT.

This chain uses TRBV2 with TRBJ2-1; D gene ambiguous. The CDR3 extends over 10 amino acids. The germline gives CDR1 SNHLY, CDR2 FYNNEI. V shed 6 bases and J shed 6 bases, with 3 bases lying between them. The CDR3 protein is CASSLNEQFF. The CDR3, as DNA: TGTGCCAGCAGCCTCAATGAGCAGTTCTTC.

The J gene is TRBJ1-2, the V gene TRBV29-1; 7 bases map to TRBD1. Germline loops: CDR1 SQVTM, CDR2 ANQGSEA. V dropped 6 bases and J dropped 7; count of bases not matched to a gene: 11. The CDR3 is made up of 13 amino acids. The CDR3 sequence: CSVNRQGRGGYTF. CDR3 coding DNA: TGCAGCGTGAACCGACAGGGTAGGGGTGGCTACACCTTC.

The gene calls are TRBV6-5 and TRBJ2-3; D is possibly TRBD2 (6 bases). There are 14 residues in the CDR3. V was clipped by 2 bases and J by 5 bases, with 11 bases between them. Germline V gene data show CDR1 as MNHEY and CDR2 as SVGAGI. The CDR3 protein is CASSYVNGGDTQYF. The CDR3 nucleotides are TGTGCCAGCAGTTACGTAAACGGGGGAGATACGCAGTATTTT.

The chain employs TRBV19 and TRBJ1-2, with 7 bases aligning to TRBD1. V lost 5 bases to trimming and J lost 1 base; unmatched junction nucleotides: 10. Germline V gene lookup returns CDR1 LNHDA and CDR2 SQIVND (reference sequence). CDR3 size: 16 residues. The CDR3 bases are TGTGCCAGTAGTCCCCCCGGGACAGCTATTAACTATGGCTACACCTTC. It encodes CASSPPGTAINYGYTF.

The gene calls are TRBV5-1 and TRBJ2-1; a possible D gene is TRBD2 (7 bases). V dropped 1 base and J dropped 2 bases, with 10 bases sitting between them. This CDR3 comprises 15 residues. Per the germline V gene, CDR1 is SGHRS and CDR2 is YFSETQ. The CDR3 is CASSLQGGAYNEQFF. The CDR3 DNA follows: TGCGCCAGCAGCTTGCAAGGGGGGGCCTACAATGAGCAGTTCTTC.

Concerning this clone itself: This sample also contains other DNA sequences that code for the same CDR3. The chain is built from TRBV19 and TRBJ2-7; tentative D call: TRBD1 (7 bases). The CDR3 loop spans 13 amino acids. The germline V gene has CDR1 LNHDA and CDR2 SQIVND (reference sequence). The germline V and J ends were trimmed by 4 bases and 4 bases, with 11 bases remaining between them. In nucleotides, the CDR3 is TGTGCCAGTAGTAGTCCAGGGGGGTACGAGCAGTACTTC. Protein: CASSSPGGYEQYF. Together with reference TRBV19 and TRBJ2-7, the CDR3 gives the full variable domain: DGGITQSPKYLFRKEGQNVTLSCEQNLNHDAMYWYRQDPGQGLRLIYYSQIVNDFQKGDIAEGYSVSREKKESFPLTVTSAQKNPTAFYLCASSSPGGYEQYFGPGTRLTVT.

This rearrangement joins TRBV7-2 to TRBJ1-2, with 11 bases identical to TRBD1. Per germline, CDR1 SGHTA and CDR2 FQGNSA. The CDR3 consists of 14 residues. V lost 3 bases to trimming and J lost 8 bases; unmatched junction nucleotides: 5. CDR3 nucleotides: TGTGCCAGCAGCTTTGTGGGACAGGGGGGCGGCTACACCTTC. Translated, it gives CASSFVGQGGGYTF.

DNA of the CDR3: TGTGCCAGCAGTACAGGGCTGGGGACAGATACGCAGTATTTT. Encoded protein: CASSTGLGTDTQYF. The chain uses TRBV28 and TRBJ2-3, with D tentatively TRBD1 (6 bases). Trimming cost V 5 bases and J 3 bases, with 12 bases left between them. Germline V gene data show CDR1 as MDHEN and CDR2 as SYDVKM. The CDR3 length is 14 residues.

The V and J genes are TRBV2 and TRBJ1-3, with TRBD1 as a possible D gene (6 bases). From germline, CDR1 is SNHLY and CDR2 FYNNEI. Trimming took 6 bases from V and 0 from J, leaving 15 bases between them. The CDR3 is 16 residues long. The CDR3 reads CASRTGLLSSGNTIYF. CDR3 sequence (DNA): TGTGCCAGCAGAACAGGGTTACTAAGCTCTGGAAACACCATATATTTT. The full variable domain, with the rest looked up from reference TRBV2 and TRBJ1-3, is EPEVTQTPSHQVTQMGQEVILRCVPISNHLYFYWYRQILGQKVEFLVSFYNNEISEKSEIFDDQFSVERPDGSNFTLKIRSTKLEDSAMYFCASRTGLLSSGNTIYFGEGSWLTVV.

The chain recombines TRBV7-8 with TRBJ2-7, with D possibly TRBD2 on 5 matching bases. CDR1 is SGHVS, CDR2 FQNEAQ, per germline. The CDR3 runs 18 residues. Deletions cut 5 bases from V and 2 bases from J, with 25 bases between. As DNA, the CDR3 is TGTGCCAGCAGCCCCCCAATTAGGTTTTCGGGGAGCGCCTACGAGCAGTACTTC. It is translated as CASSPPIRFSGSAYEQYF.

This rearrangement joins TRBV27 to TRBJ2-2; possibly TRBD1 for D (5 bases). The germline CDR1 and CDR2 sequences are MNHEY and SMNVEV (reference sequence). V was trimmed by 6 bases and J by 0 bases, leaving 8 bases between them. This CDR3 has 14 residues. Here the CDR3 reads CASSRAANTGELFF. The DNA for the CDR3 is TGTGCCAGCAGCAGGGCCGCGAACACCGGGGAGCTGTTTTTT.

This CDR3 reads CASSGAGPYNSPLHF. CDR3 nucleotides: TGTGCCAGCAGTGGTGCGGGACCTTATAATTCACCCCTCCACTTT. The chain couples TRBV27 to TRBJ1-6; D might be TRBD1 (5 bases). The germline V gene has CDR1 MNHEY and CDR2 SMNVEV (reference sequence). The length of the CDR3 is 15 residues. With 5 bases removed from V and 4 bases from J, the gap between germline ends came to 12 bases.

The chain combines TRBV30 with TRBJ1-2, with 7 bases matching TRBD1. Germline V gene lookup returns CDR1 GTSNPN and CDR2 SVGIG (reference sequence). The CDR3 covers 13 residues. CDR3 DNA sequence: TGTGTGGGAGCCAGGGGGGCTAACTATGGCTACACCTTC. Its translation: CVGARGANYGYTF.

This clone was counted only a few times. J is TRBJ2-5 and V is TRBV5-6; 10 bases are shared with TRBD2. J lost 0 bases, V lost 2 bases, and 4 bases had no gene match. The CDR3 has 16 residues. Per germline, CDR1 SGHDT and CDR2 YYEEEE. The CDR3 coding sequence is TGTGCCAGCAGCTTACCAGCGGGAGGGTACCAAGAGACCCAGTACTTC. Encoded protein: CASSLPAGGYQETQYF.